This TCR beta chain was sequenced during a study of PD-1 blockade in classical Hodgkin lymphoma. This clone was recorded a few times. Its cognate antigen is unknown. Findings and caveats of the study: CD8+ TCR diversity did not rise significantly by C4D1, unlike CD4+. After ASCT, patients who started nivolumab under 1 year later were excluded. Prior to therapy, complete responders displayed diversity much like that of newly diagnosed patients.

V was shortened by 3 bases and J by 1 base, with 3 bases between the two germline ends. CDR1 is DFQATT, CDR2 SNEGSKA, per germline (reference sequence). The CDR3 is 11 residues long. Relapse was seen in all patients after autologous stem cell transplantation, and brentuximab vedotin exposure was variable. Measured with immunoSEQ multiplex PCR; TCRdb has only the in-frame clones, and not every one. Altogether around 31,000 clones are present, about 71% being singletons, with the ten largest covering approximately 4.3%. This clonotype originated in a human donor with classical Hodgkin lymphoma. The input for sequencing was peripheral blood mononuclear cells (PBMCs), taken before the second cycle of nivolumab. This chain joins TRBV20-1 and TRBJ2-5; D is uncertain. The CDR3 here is CSASFQETQYF. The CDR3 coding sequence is TGCAGTGCTAGCTTCCAAGAGACCCAGTACTTC.